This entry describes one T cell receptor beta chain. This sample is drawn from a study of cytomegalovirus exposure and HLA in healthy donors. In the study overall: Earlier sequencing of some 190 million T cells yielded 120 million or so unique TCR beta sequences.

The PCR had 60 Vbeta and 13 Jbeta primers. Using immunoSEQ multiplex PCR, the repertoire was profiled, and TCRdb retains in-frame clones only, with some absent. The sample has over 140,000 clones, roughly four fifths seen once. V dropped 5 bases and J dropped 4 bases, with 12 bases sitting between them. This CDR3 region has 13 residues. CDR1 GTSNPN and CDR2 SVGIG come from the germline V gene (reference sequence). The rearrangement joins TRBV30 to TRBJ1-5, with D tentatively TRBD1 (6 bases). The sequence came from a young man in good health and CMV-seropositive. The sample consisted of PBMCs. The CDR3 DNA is TGTGCCTGGGGAAGACAGGAGAATCAGCCCCAGCATTTT. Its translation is CAWGRQENQPQHF.